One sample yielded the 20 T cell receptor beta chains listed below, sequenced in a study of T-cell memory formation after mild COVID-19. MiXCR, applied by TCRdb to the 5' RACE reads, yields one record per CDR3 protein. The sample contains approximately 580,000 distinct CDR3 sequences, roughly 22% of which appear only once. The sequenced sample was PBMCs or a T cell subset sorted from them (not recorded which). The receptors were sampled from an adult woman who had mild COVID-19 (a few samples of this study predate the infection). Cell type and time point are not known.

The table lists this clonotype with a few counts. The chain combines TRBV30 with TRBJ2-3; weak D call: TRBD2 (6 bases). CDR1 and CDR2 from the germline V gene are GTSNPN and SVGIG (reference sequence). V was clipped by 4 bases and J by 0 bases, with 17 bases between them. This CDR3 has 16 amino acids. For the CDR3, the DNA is TGTGCCTGGATACGAACCGGGGGACTCAGCACAGATACGCAGTATTTT. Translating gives CAWIRTGGLSTDTQYF. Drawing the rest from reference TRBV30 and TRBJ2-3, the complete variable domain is SQTIHQWPATLVQPVGSPLSLECTVEGTSNPNLYWYRQAAGRGLQLLFYSVGIGQISSEVPQNLSASRPQDRQFILSSKKLLLSDSGFYLCAWIRTGGLSTDTQYFGPGTRLTVL.

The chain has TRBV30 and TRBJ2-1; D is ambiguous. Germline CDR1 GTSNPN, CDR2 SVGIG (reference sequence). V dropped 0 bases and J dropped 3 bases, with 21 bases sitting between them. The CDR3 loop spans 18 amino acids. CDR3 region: CAWSVYPPSTNFYNEQFF. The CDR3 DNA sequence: TGTGCCTGGAGTGTATATCCCCCTTCCACCAACTTCTACAATGAGCAGTTCTTC.

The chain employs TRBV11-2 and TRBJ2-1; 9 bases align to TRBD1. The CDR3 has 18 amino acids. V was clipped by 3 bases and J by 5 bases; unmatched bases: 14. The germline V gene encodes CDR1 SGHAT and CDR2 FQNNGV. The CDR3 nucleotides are TGTGCCAGCAGCTTGGAGACCGGGACAGGGCTTATCAACAATGAGCAGTTCTTC. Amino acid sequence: CASSLETGTGLINNEQFF.

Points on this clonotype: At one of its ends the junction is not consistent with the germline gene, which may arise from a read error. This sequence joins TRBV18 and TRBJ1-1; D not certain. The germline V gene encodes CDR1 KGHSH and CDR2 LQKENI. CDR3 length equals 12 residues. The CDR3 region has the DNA TGTGCCAGCACACCGGGTGGAGTGGAAGCTTTCTTT. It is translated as CASTPGGVEAFF.

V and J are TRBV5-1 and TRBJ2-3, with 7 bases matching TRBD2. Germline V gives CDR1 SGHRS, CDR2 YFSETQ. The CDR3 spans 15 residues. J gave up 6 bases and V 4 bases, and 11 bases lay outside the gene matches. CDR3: CASSPSDGGSDTQYF. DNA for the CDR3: TGCGCCAGCAGCCCCTCGGACGGGGGGAGTGATACGCAGTATTTT.

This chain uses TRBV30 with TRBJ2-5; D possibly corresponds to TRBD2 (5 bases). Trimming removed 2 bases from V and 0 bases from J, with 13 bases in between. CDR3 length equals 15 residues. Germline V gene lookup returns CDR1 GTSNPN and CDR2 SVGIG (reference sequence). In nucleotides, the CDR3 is TGTGCCTGGAGTCGATCCTCGGGGTACCAAGAGACCCAGTACTTC. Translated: CAWSRSSGYQETQYF.

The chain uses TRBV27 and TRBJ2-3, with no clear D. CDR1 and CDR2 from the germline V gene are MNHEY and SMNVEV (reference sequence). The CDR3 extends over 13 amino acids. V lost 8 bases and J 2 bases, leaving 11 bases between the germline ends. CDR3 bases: TGTGCCAGCCGTAGGTTCGACACAGATACGCAGTATTTT. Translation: CASRRFDTDTQYF.

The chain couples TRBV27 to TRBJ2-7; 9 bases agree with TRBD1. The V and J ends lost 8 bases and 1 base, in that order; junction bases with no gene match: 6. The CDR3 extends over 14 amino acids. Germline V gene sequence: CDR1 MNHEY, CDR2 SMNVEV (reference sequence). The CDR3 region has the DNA TGTGCCAGCGTCCGGGACAGGGCATCCTACGAGCAGTACTTC. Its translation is CASVRDRASYEQYF.

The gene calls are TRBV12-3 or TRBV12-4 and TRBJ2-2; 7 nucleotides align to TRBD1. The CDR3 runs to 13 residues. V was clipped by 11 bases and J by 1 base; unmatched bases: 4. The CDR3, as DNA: TGTGCCGCCTGGACAGGGAACACCGGGGAGCTGTTTTTT. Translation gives CAAWTGNTGELFF.

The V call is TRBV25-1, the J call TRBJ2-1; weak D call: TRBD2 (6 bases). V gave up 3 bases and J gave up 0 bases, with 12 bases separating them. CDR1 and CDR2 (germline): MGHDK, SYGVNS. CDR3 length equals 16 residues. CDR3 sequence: CASSDQEGSSYNEQFF. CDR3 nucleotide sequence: TGTGCCAGCAGTGATCAGGAGGGTAGCTCCTACAATGAGCAGTTCTTC.

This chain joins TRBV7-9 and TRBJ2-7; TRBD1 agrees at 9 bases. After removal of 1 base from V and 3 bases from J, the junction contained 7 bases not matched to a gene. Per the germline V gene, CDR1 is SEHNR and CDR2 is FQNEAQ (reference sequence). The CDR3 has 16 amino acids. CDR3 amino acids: CASSLVLRDRDYEQYF. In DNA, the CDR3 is TGTGCCAGCAGCTTAGTTCTCCGGGACAGGGACTACGAGCAGTACTTC.

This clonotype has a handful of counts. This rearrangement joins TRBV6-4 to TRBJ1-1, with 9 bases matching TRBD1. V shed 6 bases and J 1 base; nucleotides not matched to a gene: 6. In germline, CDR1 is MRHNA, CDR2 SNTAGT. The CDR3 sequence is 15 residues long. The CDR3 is CASSEDRGGNTEAFF. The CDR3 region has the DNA TGTGCCAGCAGCGAGGACAGGGGCGGGAACACTGAAGCTTTCTTT.

CDR3 loop: CSPLSPRRYTSYEQYF. The CDR3, as DNA: TGCAGTCCCTTATCCCCACGACGGTATACCTCCTACGAGCAGTACTTC. The chain combines TRBV20-1 with TRBJ2-7; no firm D call. V lost 8 bases to trimming and J lost 0 bases, with 23 bases between them. The CDR3 runs to 16 residues. The germline gives CDR1 DFQATT, CDR2 SNEGSKA (reference sequence).

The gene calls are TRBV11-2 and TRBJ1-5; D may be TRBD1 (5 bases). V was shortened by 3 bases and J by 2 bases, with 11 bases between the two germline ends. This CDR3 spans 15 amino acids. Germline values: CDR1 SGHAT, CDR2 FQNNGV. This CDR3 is CASSFGGEGNQPQHF. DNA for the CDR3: TGTGCCAGCAGCTTCGGGGGTGAAGGCAATCAGCCCCAGCATTTT.

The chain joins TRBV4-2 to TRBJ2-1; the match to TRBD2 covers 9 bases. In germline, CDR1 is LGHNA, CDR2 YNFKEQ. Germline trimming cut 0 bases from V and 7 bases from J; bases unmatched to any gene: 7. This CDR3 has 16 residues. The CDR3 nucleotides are TGTGCCAGCAGCCAAGATCTGACTAGCGGCAGGAATGAGCAGTTCTTC. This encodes CASSQDLTSGRNEQFF.

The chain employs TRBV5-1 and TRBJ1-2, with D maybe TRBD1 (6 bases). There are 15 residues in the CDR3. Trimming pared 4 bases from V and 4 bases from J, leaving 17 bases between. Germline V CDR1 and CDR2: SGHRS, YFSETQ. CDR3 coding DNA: TGCGCCAGCAGCGCAACCAACAGGGTCGGCTATGGCTACACCTTC. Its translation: CASSATNRVGYGYTF.

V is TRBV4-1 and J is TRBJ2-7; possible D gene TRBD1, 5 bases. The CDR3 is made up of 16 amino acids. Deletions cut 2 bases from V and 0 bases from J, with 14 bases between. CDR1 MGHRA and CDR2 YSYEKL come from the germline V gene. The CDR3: CASSQYRQTSSYEQYF. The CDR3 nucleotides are TGCGCCAGCAGCCAATATCGACAGACAAGCTCCTACGAGCAGTACTTC.

The CDR3 DNA reads TGTGCCAGCAGCTTCAGAGGGGGGGTTCCAGATACGCAGTATTTT. This sequence encodes CASSFRGGVPDTQYF. The rearrangement links TRBV11-2 to TRBJ2-3, with TRBD2 as a possible D gene (7 bases). Germline CDR1 is SGHAT and CDR2 is FQNNGV. Deletions cut 3 bases from V and 4 bases from J, with 14 bases between. This CDR3 is 15 amino acids long. The full variable domain, with the rest looked up from reference TRBV11-2 and TRBJ2-3, is EAGVAQSPRYKIIEKRQSVAFWCNPISGHATLYWYQQILGQGPKLLIQFQNNGVVDDSQLPKDRFSAERLKGVDSTLKIQPAKLEDSAVYLCASSFRGGVPDTQYFGPGTRLTVL.

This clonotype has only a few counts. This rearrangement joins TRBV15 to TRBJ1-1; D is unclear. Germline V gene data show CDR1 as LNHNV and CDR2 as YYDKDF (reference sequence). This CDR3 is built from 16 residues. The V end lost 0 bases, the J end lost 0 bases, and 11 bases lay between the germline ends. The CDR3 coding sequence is TGTGCCACCAGCAGAGATCGTGCAGATATGAACACTGAAGCTTTCTTT. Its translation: CATSRDRADMNTEAFF.

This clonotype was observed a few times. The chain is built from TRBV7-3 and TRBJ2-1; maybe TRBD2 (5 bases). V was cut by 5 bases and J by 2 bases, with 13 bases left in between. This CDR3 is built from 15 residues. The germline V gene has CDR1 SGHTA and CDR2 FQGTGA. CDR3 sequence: CASSASSGTYNEQFF. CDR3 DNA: TGTGCCAGCAGCGCTAGTTCCGGGACCTACAATGAGCAGTTCTTC. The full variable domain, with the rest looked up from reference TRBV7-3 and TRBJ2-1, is GAGVSQTPSNKVTEKGKYVELRCDPISGHTALYWYRQSLGQGPEFLIYFQGTGAADDSGLPNDRFFAVRPEGSVSTLKIQRTERGDSAVYLCASSASSGTYNEQFFGPGTRLTVL.